This T cell receptor beta chain came from a study of blood T cell repertoires in COVID-19. Study summary: Acute-phase and convalescent COVID-19 samples originated in the United States, Italy and Spain. The analysed material was cDNA or gDNA that came from T cells, B-cell-depleted T cells, or PBMCs.

The repertoire was sequenced with immunoSEQ multiplex PCR; TCRdb's copy has only in-frame clones and lacks some. The sample holds around 99,000 clones; less than 85% are singletons and the top ten take approximately 4.3%. The V gene lost 6 bases and the J gene lost 6 bases, with 12 bases spanning the gap. In germline, CDR1 is DFQATT, CDR2 SNEGSKA (reference sequence). The CDR3 consists of 11 residues. The chain links TRBV20-1 to TRBJ2-7, with a weak D call TRBD2 (6 bases). The sequenced sample was peripheral blood. This clonotype originated in a human donor in a cohort sampled during active or convalescent COVID-19. Written as DNA, the CDR3 is TGCAGTGCGCGAGCGGGTTTCGAGCAGTACTTC. Protein: CSARAGFEQYF.